This entry lists 2 T cell receptor beta chains sequenced from one sample in a study of blood T cell repertoires in COVID-19. The data were produced by immunoSEQ multiplex PCR, yet TCRdb's version contains in-frame clones alone and is incomplete. The profile shows approximately 280,000 clones, around 90% of them singletons. Specimen: PBMCs or T cells enriched from blood (not recorded which). These receptors were obtained from a woman younger than 30 with acute COVID-19.

CDR3 in amino acids: CASSPWTSGITSDDTQYF. CDR3 sequence (DNA): TGCGCCAGCAGCCCTTGGACTAGCGGGATAACAAGCGATGATACGCAGTATTTT. The rearrangement joins TRBV4-3 to TRBJ2-3; 12 bases fit TRBD2. The CDR3 consists of 18 residues. The V segment lost 4 bases and the J segment 6 bases; nucleotides outside the gene matches: 14. CDR1 LGHNA and CDR2 YSLEER come from the germline V gene.

This chain links TRBV10-3 with TRBJ2-1; TRBD1 matches 10 bases. The V gene's germline CDR1 is ENHRY and CDR2 SYGVKD. With 10 bases clipped from V and 5 bases from J, the junction kept 8 bases outside the gene matches. This CDR3 region has 14 residues. The CDR3 region has the DNA TGTGCCACTAAGGGACAGGGGCGAGACAATGAGCAGTTCTTC. Its protein is CATKGQGRDNEQFF.